This TCR beta chain was identified in a study of blood T cell repertoires in COVID-19. As for the study in general: The study drew acute and convalescent COVID-19 samples from the United States, Italy and Spain. Sources were T cells, B-cell-depleted T cells, or PBMCs; the material itself was cDNA or gDNA.

Germline CDR1 reads LNHDA; CDR2 reads SQIVND (reference sequence). The CDR3 consists of 17 residues. The V and J ends lost 5 bases and 5 bases, in that order; junction bases with no gene match: 12. Authors' analysis steps: Estimates of nucleated cell counts were drawn from the amplification of reference gene primers. Method: immunoSEQ multiplex PCR; TCRdb's copy keeps in-frame clones and lacks some. The DNA was the basis for D and trimming; V, J and clone size are from that table. The table includes fewer than 250,000 clones, roughly 90% detected once. The chain has TRBV19 and TRBJ2-5; 12 bases map to TRBD1. Sequences were obtained from peripheral blood. The TCR was taken from a man between 60 and 75 years old who had recovered from COVID-19. The CDR3 is CASSLTLAGQGAETQYF. Here the CDR3 DNA reads TGTGCCAGTAGTCTTACTCTAGCGGGACAGGGGGCCGAGACCCAGTACTTC.